The 15 T cell receptor beta chains in this list originate from one sample, sequenced in a study of cytomegalovirus exposure and HLA in healthy donors (dated by TCRdb to 2016 to 2017). To prepare the library, the immunoSEQ multiplex PCR assay was applied. A mixture of 60 forward primers for TCR Vbeta segments and 13 reverse primers for TCR Jbeta segments was used in the multiplex PCR. Sourced from immuneACCESS, this table was stored by TCRdb with only in-frame sequences that have V and J called. A share of the clones is absent; for the studies checked, an unresolved V gene accounts for under half, and the remainder has no known explanation. The sample table contains about 83,000 clones; only one count was recorded for 80% to 90% of them. Of the sample, approximately 1.9% falls within the top ten clones. Sequencing was done on a sample of PBMCs. The receptors stem from a woman aged 25 to 39 in good health and CMV-seronegative.

This rearrangement joins TRBV5-5 to TRBJ2-7, with 8 bases matching TRBD2. Germline V gene data show CDR1 as SGHKS and CDR2 as YYEKEE (reference sequence). The length of the CDR3 is 14 residues. V lost 2 bases, J lost 4 bases, and 5 bases stayed unmatched. CDR3 DNA sequence: TGTGCCAGCAGCTTAGCGGGAGTTAAGTACGAGCAGTACTTC. Translated: CASSLAGVKYEQYF.

The rearrangement joins TRBV7-8 to TRBJ2-3; tentatively, D is TRBD2 (5 bases). Trimming stripped 4 bases from V and 0 bases from J, with 17 bases between. This CDR3 is built from 17 residues. CDR1 and CDR2 (germline): SGHVS, FQNEAQ. The CDR3 sequence: CASSSLVWSGSTDTQYF. In nucleotides, the CDR3 is TGTGCCAGCAGCTCCCTTGTGTGGAGCGGAAGCACAGATACGCAGTATTTT.

The J gene is TRBJ2-7, the V gene TRBV7-6; 12 positions match TRBD2. V was clipped by 4 bases and J by 3 bases; unmatched bases: 4. The germline V gene encodes CDR1 SGHVS and CDR2 FNYEAQ. The length of the CDR3 is 15 residues. The CDR3 is CASSSGTSGHYEQYF. In nucleotides, the CDR3 is TGTGCCAGCAGCTCGGGGACTAGCGGGCACTACGAGCAGTACTTC.

Turning to this clone: The junction shows a germline mismatch at one end, possibly a read error. The gene calls are TRBV7-7 and TRBJ2-1; 7 bases are shared with TRBD2. CDR3 length equals 14 residues. CDR1 and CDR2 (germline): SSHAT, FNYEAQ (reference sequence). CDR3 sequence (DNA): TGTGCTAGCAGCTTAGGTGGGAGGGTCAATGAGCAGTTCTTC. Translating gives CASSLGGRVNEQFF.

The V gene is TRBV9, the J gene TRBJ2-1; 8 bases align to TRBD2. The CDR3 has 13 amino acids. V lost 8 bases, J lost 2 bases, and 3 bases stayed unmatched. Looked up from germline, CDR1 is SGDLS and CDR2 is YYNGEE. CDR3 sequence: CASGAGAYNEQFF. CDR3 DNA: TGTGCCAGTGGAGCGGGAGCCTACAATGAGCAGTTCTTC.

CDR3 DNA: TGTGCCAGCAGCCACCAGACGGGACAGGCGAGCTCTTACGAAGCTTTCTTT. This translates into CASSHQTGQASSYEAFF. The rearrangement links TRBV14 to TRBJ1-1, with 8 bases that match TRBD1. Germline V gene data show CDR1 as SGHDN and CDR2 as FVKESK. V lost 3 bases to trimming and J lost 8 bases; unmatched junction nucleotides: 17. The CDR3 spans 17 residues. Combining the CDR3 with reference TRBV14 and TRBJ1-1 gives the whole variable domain EAGVTQFPSHSVIEKGQTVTLRCDPISGHDNLYWYRRVMGKEIKFLLHFVKESKQDESGMPNNRFLAERTGGTYSTLKVQPAELEDSGVYFCASSHQTGQASSYEAFFGQGTRLTVV.

The rearrangement joins TRBV19 to TRBJ2-2, with D tentatively TRBD2 (5 bases). The germline V gene has CDR1 LNHDA and CDR2 SQIVND (reference sequence). The CDR3 sequence is 14 residues long. Trimming pared 1 base from V and 3 bases from J, leaving 6 bases between. As DNA, the CDR3 is TGTGCCAGTAGTATAGGGCGGGACACCGGGGAGCTGTTTTTT. It specifies CASSIGRDTGELFF.

The rearrangement links TRBV5-1 to TRBJ2-5; unclear D gene. V was clipped by 1 base and J by 1 base, with 2 bases between them. CDR3 length: 12 amino acids. Germline V gene sequence: CDR1 SGHRS, CDR2 YFSETQ. CDR3 DNA sequence: TGCGCCAGCAGCTTGCGCCAAGAGACCCAGTACTTC. Its protein is CASSLRQETQYF.

The rearrangement uses TRBV19 and TRBJ2-1, with 10 bases fitting TRBD2. The CDR3 covers 12 residues. Germline CDR1 LNHDA, CDR2 SQIVND (reference sequence). The junction had 3 bases not matched to a gene; V was cut back by 1 base and J by 15 bases. CDR3 residues: CASSIAAGGRFF. In DNA, the CDR3 is TGTGCCAGTAGTATAGCAGCGGGGGGGCGGTTCTTC.

The chain is built from TRBV5-1 and TRBJ2-1, with 9 bases matching TRBD2. Germline V gives CDR1 SGHRS, CDR2 YFSETQ. The CDR3 extends over 15 amino acids. V was clipped by 2 bases and J by 4 bases; unmatched bases: 4. The CDR3 is CASSFSGSYYNEQFF. Written as DNA, the CDR3 is TGCGCCAGCAGCTTTAGCGGGAGCTATTACAATGAGCAGTTCTTC.

This chain joins TRBV5-4 and TRBJ1-1; TRBD1 is a possible D gene (5 bases). This CDR3 spans 15 amino acids. Germline V gives CDR1 SGHNT, CDR2 YYREEE (reference sequence). The ends were cut back, 2 bases at V and 4 bases at J, with 15 bases in the middle. CDR3 amino acids: CASSLGAQVGTEAFF. CDR3 nucleotide sequence: TGTGCCAGCAGCTTAGGGGCCCAAGTAGGCACTGAAGCTTTCTTT.

The chain carries TRBV6-1 and TRBJ1-5; TRBD1 is a possible D gene (5 bases). V was cut by 4 bases and J by 5 bases, with 9 bases left in between. CDR3 length equals 13 residues. Germline V CDR1 and CDR2: MNHNS, SASEGT. CDR3: CASSVTGDQPQHF. In DNA form, the CDR3 reads TGTGCCAGCAGTGTAACAGGAGATCAGCCCCAGCATTTT.

The chain employs TRBV19 and TRBJ1-5; possible D gene TRBD1, 5 bases. Deletions cut 5 bases from V and 4 bases from J, with 18 bases between. Germline loops: CDR1 LNHDA, CDR2 SQIVND (reference sequence). The CDR3 has 16 amino acids. Here the CDR3 DNA reads TGTGCCAGTAGTCCCCACGGGGCGGGGGGGAATCAGCCCCAGCATTTT. Amino acids: CASSPHGAGGNQPQHF.

This clone was counted between two and nine times. The V call is TRBV28, the J call TRBJ1-1, with 7 nucleotides matching TRBD1. Germline CDR1 and CDR2: MDHEN and SYDVKM. This CDR3 has 13 amino acids. V shed 6 bases, J shed 5 bases, and the junction held 6 bases outside the gene matches. The CDR3 DNA reads TGTGCCAGCAGAAAGGGGGCGGGTACTGAAGCTTTCTTT. It is translated as CASRKGAGTEAFF.

The CDR3 coding sequence is TGCAGCGTTGAAAGCCGAAGCGGACGGGATACGCAGTATTTT. Amino acid sequence: CSVESRSGRDTQYF. The J gene is TRBJ2-3, the V gene TRBV29-1, with a possible D match to TRBD2 (5 bases). The CDR3 totals 14 residues. V was trimmed by 2 bases and J by 6 bases, leaving 15 bases between them. Per germline, CDR1 SQVTM and CDR2 ANQGSEA.